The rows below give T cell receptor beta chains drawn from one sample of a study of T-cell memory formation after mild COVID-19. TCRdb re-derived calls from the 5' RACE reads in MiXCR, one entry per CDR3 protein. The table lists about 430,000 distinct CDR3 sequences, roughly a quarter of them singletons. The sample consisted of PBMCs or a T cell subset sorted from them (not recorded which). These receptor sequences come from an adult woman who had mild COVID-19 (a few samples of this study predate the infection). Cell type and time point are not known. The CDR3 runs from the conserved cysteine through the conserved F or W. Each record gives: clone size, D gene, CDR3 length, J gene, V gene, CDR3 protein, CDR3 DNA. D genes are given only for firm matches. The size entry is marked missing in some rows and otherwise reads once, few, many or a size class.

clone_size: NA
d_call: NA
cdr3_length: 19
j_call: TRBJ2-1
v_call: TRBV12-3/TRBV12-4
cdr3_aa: CASSSWTGGDLAGGDEQFF
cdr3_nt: TGTGCCAGCAGTTCATGGACAGGGGGCGATCTAGCGGGAGGCGATGAGCAGTTCTTC

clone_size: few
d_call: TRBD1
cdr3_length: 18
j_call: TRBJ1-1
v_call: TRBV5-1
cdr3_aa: CASSLAQGGRDLNTEAFF
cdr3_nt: TGCGCCAGCAGCTTGGCCCAGGGGGGTCGGGATTTGAACACTGAAGCTTTCTTT

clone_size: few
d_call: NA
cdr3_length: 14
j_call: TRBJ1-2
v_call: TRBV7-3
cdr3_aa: CASSLGFGNYGYTF
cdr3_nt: TGTGCCAGCAGCTTAGGGTTCGGAAACTATGGCTACACCTTC

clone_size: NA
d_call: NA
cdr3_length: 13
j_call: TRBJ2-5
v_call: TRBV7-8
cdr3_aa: CASTPGPQETQYF
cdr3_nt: TGTGCCAGCACCCCCGGGCCGCAAGAGACCCAGTACTTC

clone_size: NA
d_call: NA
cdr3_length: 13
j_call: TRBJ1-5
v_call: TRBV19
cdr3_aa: CASSSQSNQPQHF
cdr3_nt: TGTGCCAGTAGTTCGCAGAGCAATCAGCCCCAGCATTTT

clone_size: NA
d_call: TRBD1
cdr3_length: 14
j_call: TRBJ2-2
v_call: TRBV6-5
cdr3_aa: CASHRQGNTGELFF
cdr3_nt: TGTGCCAGCCATCGACAGGGGAACACCGGGGAGCTGTTTTTT

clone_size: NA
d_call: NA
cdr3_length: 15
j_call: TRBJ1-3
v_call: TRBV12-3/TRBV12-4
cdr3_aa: CASSTLGSSGNTIYF
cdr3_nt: TGTGCCAGCAGTACCTTGGGGAGCTCTGGAAACACCATATATTTT

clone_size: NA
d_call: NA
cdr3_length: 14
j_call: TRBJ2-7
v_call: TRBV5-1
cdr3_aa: CASGKDSRAYEQYF
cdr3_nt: TGCGCCAGTGGGAAGGACTCTCGGGCCTACGAGCAGTACTTC

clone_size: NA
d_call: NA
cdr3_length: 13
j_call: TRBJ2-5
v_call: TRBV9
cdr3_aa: CASSVVGWETQYF
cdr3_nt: TGTGCCAGCAGCGTTGTGGGTTGGGAAACCCAGTACTTC

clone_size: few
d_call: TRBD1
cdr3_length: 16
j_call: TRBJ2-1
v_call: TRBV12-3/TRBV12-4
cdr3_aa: CASTPPGGRGYNEQFF
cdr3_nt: TGTGCCAGCACCCCTCCAGGGGGCCGGGGATACAATGAGCAGTTCTTC

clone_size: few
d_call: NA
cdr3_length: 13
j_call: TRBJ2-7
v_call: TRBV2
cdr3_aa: CASSVVSGPTGYF
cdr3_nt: TGTGCCAGCAGTGTAGTCTCGGGCCCCACGGGTTACTTC

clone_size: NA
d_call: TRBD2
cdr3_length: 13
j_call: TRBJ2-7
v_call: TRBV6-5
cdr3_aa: CASSEGRGHEQYF
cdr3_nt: TGTGCCAGCAGTGAAGGGAGGGGTCACGAGCAGTACTTC

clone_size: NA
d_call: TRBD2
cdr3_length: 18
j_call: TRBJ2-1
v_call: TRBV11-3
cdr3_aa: CASSSPGTSGNSYNEQFF
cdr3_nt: TGTGCCAGCAGCTCTCCCGGGACTAGCGGGAATTCCTACAATGAGCAGTTCTTC

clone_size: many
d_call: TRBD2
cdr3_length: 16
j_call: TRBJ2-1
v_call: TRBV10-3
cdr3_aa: CAISDLAAGSYNEQFF
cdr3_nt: TGTGCCATCAGTGACCTAGCGGCGGGTTCCTACAATGAGCAGTTCTTC

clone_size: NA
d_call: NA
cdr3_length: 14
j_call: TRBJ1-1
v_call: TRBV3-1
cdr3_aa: CASSLYERNTEAFF
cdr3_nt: TGTGCCAGCAGCCTATATGAGAGGAACACTGAAGCTTTCTTT

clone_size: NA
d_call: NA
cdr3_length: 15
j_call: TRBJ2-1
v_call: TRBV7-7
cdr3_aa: CASSLGAGINGEQFF
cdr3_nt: TGTGCCAGCAGCCTCGGCGCAGGGATCAATGGGGAGCAGTTCTTC

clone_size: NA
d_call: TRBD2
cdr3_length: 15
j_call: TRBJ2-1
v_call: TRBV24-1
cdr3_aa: CATSVLSGGPNEQFF
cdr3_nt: TGTGCCACCAGTGTCCTTAGCGGGGGGCCGAATGAGCAGTTCTTC

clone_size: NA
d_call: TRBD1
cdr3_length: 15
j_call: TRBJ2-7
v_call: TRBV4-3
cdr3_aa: CASSQGDRTAYEQYF
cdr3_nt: TGCGCCAGCAGCCAGGGGGACAGGACAGCCTACGAGCAGTACTTC

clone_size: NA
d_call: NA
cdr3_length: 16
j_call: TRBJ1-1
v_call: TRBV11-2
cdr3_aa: CASSLDVSAGDTEAFF
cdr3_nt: TGTGCCAGCAGCTTAGATGTGTCGGCCGGGGACACTGAAGCTTTCTTT

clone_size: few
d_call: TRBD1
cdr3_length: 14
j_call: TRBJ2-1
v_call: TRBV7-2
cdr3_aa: CASSPHRGDNEQFF
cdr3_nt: TGTGCCAGCAGCCCCCACAGGGGGGACAATGAGCAGTTCTTC

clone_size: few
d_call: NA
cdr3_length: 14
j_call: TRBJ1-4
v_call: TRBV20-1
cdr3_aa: CSARDSGAPEKLFF
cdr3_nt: TGCAGTGCTAGAGATTCCGGGGCCCCTGAAAAACTGTTTTTT

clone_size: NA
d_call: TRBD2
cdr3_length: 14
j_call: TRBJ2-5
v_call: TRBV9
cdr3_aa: CASSDRTSGETQYF
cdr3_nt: TGTGCCAGCAGCGATCGGACTAGTGGGGAGACCCAGTACTTC

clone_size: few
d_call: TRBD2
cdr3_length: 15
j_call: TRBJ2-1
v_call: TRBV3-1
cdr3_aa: CASSQDGTSGNEQFF
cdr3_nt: TGTGCCAGCAGCCAAGATGGGACTAGCGGGAATGAGCAGTTCTTC

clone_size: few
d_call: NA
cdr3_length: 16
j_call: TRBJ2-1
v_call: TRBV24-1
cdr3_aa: CATSDPGSGTSNEQFF
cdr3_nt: TGTGCCACCAGTGACCCCGGGAGCGGGACAAGCAATGAGCAGTTCTTC

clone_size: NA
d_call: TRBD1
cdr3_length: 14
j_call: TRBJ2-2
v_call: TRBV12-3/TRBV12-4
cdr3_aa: CASSFAGGRRELFF
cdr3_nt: TGTGCCAGCAGTTTCGCAGGGGGCAGGCGGGAGCTGTTTTTT

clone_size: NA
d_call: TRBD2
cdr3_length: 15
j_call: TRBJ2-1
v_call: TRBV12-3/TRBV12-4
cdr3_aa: CASSWAGETYNEQFF
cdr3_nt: TGTGCCAGCAGCTGGGCGGGAGAAACCTACAATGAGCAGTTCTTC

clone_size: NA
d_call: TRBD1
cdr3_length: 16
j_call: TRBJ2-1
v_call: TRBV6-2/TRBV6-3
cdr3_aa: CATLLPQGAPYNEQFF
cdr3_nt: TGTGCCACCCTCCTCCCCCAGGGGGCCCCTTACAATGAGCAGTTCTTC

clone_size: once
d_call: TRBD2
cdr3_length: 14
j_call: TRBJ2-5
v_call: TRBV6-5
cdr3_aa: CASTFPGGSETQYF
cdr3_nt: TGTGCCAGCACCTTCCCGGGGGGTAGCGAGACCCAGTACTTC

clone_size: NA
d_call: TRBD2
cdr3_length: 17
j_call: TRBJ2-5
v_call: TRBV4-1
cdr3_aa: CASSQDGELAGGVTQYF
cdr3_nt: TGCGCCAGCAGCCAAGATGGAGAGCTAGCGGGGGGGGTGACCCAGTACTTC

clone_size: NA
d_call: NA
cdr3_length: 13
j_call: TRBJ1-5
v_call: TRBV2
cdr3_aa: CASKDRSNQPQHF
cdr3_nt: TGTGCCAGCAAAGACAGGAGCAATCAGCCCCAGCATTTT

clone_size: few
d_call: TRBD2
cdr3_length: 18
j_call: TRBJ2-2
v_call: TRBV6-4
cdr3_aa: CASSDSVLAGTNTGELFF
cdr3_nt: TGTGCCAGCAGTGACTCAGTACTAGCGGGGACAAACACCGGGGAGCTGTTTTTT

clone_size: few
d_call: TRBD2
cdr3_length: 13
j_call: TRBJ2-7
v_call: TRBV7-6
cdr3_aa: CASSHGTSYEQYF
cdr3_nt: TGTGCCAGCAGCCACGGGACTAGTTACGAGCAGTACTTC